The clone carrying this T cell receptor beta chain came up many times. These data belong to a study of T cells in Graves' hyperthyroidism and ophthalmopathy. Germline trimming cut 5 bases from V and 10 bases from J; bases unmatched to any gene: 12. The CDR3 covers 16 residues. The CDR3 regions of TCR beta were amplified from RNA transcripts. Researchers ran a first-round RT-PCR on the TCR CDR3 using the HTBI primer set. TCRdb ran MiXCR on the multiplex PCR reads and lists one entry per CDR3 protein. Altogether about 180,000 distinct CDR3 sequences are present, 9.4% being singletons, with the ten largest covering roughly 23%.

This rearrangement joins TRBV12-3 or TRBV12-4 to TRBJ2-1; 12 bases match TRBD2. The source of this sequence is a woman under 30 with Graves' hyperthyroidism that later progressed to Graves' ophthalmopathy. Sequenced input: blood. CDR3 sequence (DNA): TGTGCCAGCAGTCTGTCTTCAGGACTAGCGGGACAGGAGCAGTTCTTC. Amino acids: CASSLSSGLAGQEQFF.